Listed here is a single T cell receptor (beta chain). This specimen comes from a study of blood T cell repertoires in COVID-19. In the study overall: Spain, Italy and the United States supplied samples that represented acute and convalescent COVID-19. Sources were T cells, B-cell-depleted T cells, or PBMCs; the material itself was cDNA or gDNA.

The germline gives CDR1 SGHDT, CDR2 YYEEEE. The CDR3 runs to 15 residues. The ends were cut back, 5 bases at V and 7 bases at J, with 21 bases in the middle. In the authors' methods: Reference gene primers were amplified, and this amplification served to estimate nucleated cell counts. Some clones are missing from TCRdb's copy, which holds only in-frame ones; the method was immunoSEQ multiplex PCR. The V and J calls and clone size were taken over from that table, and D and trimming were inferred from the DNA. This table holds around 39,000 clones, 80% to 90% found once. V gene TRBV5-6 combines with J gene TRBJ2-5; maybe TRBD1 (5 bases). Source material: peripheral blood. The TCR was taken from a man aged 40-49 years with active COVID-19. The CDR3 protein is CASSREGARFGTQYF. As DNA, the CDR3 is TGTGCCAGCAGTCGAGAAGGGGCTAGGTTCGGGACCCAGTACTTC.